The next 18 T cell receptor beta chains were all read from a single sample in a study of immune heterogeneity within non-small cell lung tumors. Template input, which was bulk tumor genomic DNA, totaled roughly 590 ng per sample. Surgery yielded several widely spaced biopsies per primary tumor. Curative surgery was undertaken by patients, who had untreated, newly diagnosed non-small cell lung cancer. CDR3 of TCR beta was amplified by multiplex PCR that used 32 V and 13 J primers. TCRdb redid the calling of the multiplex PCR reads with MiXCR, one entry per CDR3 protein. The top ten clones hold approximately 4.2% of a sample with about 34,000 distinct CDR3 sequences, about 29% of them seen once. Sequenced input: lung tumor tissue. The source of these receptors is a man aged 40-49 years with non-small cell lung cancer.

This CDR3 reads CASSITGGTQYEQYF. In DNA, the CDR3 is TGTGCCAGCAGCATTACAGGGGGCACACAATACGAGCAGTACTTC. This rearrangement joins TRBV7-2 to TRBJ2-7, with 9 bases matching TRBD1. The V gene end was trimmed by 5 bases and the J gene end by 4 bases; junction bases not matched to a gene: 9. The germline CDR1 and CDR2 sequences are SGHTA and FQGNSA. This CDR3 region has 15 residues.

This clonotype has a single count. Being one base from a much bigger clone, this may be a read error. The chain employs TRBV14 and TRBJ1-6; no reliable D call. CDR3 length equals 14 residues. From germline, CDR1 is SGHDN and CDR2 FVKESK. CDR3 nucleotide sequence: TGTGCCAGCAGCCAAGCGTACCTTAATTCACCCCTCCGCTTT. It is translated as CASSQAYLNSPLRF.

This clonotype was observed many times. The CDR3 sequence: CASSPGTMAGELFF. CDR3 sequence (DNA): TGTGCCAGCAGCCCCGGGACGATGGCCGGGGAGCTGTTTTTT. The chain joins TRBV5-5 to TRBJ2-2, with D perhaps TRBD1 or TRBD2 (5 bases each). Trimming took off 4 bases at V and 6 bases at J, with 13 bases between the two ends. CDR1 SGHKS and CDR2 YYEKEE come from the germline V gene (reference sequence). The CDR3 is 14 residues long.

Many counts were recorded for this clonotype. The V gene is TRBV20-1, the J gene TRBJ1-6, with D possibly TRBD1 on 5 matching bases. The length of the CDR3 is 14 residues. Trimming cost V 3 bases and J 8 bases, with 14 bases left between them. Per the germline V gene, CDR1 is DFQATT and CDR2 is SNEGSKA (reference sequence). The DNA of the CDR3 is TGCAGTGCTAGTTCGTCAGGGCAGGATTCACCCCTCCACTTT. It specifies CSASSSGQDSPLHF.

This clonotype has a count of ten or more. This chain links TRBV19 with TRBJ2-7; a possible D gene is TRBD1 (5 bases). The V and J ends lost 5 bases and 0 bases respectively, with 14 bases between them. The CDR3 is made up of 15 amino acids. In germline, CDR1 is LNHDA, CDR2 SQIVND (reference sequence). In nucleotides, the CDR3 is TGTGCCAGTAGTCCGGACATCAGGAGCTCCTACGAGCAGTACTTC. Residues: CASSPDIRSSYEQYF.

This clonotype has only one observation. A much bigger clone sits one base away, suggesting this may be a read error. The chain combines TRBV20-1 with TRBJ1-5, with 9 bases aligning to TRBD1. The CDR3 consists of 19 residues. Germline assignment: CDR1 DFQATT and CDR2 SNEGSKA (reference sequence). This CDR3 is CSARGPSQGASSSNQTQHF. Here the CDR3 DNA reads TGCAGTGCTAGAGGACCCTCACAGGGGGCATCGTCTAGCAATCAGACCCAGCATTTT.

This clonotype has only a few counts. J is TRBJ2-1 and V is TRBV2, with D uncertain. The CDR3 sequence is 14 residues long. Germline CDR1 and CDR2: SNHLY and FYNNEI. Trimming shortened V by 4 bases and J by 9 bases, and 16 bases separated the two germline ends. CDR3 loop: CASSGVSASGEQFF. CDR3 bases: TGTGCCAGCAGTGGTGTATCGGCATCGGGTGAGCAGTTCTTC.

There are many counts of this clonotype. This sequence joins TRBV2 and TRBJ1-1, with 9 bases that match TRBD1. The CDR3 covers 11 residues. Germline-derived CDR1 and CDR2 are SNHLY and FYNNEI. J gave up 11 bases and V 4 bases, and 2 bases lay outside the gene matches. The CDR3 DNA follows: TGTGCCAGCAGTGGGGACAGGGTTGCTTTCTTT. Its translation: CASSGDRVAFF.

The chain joins TRBV7-6 to TRBJ1-5; TRBD1 might be the D (6 bases). Trimming cost V 5 bases and J 2 bases, with 10 bases left between them. Germline CDR1 is SGHVS and CDR2 is FNYEAQ. This CDR3 has 14 residues. The CDR3 DNA follows: TGTGCCAGCAGCCCGAGGGGGGGCAATCAGCCCCAGCATTTT. Amino acid sequence: CASSPRGGNQPQHF.

This rearrangement joins TRBV18 to TRBJ2-6; D may be TRBD2 (5 bases). The CDR3 is 18 amino acids. Trimming removed 2 bases at V and 2 bases at J, with 16 bases between. CDR1 KGHSH and CDR2 LQKENI come from the germline V gene. The CDR3 DNA reads as TGTGCCAGCTCACCAGGAATAGGGAGTGGGGCTGGGGCCAACGTCCTGACTTTC. It translates to CASSPGIGSGAGANVLTF.

This clonotype was counted many times. V usage is TRBV11-3 and J usage is TRBJ2-5, with D perhaps TRBD1 or TRBD2 (7 bases each). The CDR3 is 15 residues long. In germline, CDR1 is SGHNT, CDR2 YENEEA. The V and J ends lost 4 bases and 5 bases respectively, with 17 bases between them. CDR3 residues: CASSSTGRVYETQYF. The CDR3 DNA reads as TGTGCCAGCAGCTCGACAGGGAGGGTCTACGAGACCCAGTACTTC.

This clonotype appeared many times. The chain uses TRBV5-8 and TRBJ1-2; D unresolved. Trimming left V 2 bases short and J 3 bases short, with 8 bases between. The CDR3 runs 13 residues. Germline CDR1 reads SGHTS; CDR2 reads YDEGEE. CDR3 bases: TGTGCCAGCAGCTTTAAGTTGGACTATGGCTACACCTTC. Protein: CASSFKLDYGYTF.

This clonotype has ten or more counts. This chain joins TRBV7-2 and TRBJ1-5; no firm D call. The CDR3 spans 15 residues. Germline V gives CDR1 SGHTA, CDR2 FQGNSA. Deletions cut 5 bases from V and 3 bases from J, with 14 bases between. Written as DNA, the CDR3 is TGTGCCAGCAGCCAAGGTAACGGACCCAATCAGCCCCAGCATTTT. Translating it yields CASSQGNGPNQPQHF.

This clonotype was observed at least ten times. This chain joins TRBV7-8 and TRBJ1-5; a possible D gene is TRBD1 (6 bases). V was shortened by 2 bases and J by 10 bases, with 12 bases between the two germline ends. This CDR3 comprises 13 residues. Germline CDR1 SGHVS, CDR2 FQNEAQ. The CDR3 spells CASSLSQGSPQHF. The CDR3 DNA follows: TGTGCCAGCAGCTTATCGCAGGGGTCACCCCAGCATTTT.

This clonotype occurred many times. This chain joins TRBV24-1 and TRBJ1-2; D unclear. The CDR3 is 13 amino acids. The germline CDR1 and CDR2 sequences are KGHDR and SFDVKD. Trimming cost V 3 bases and J 8 bases, with 12 bases left between them. The CDR3 region has the DNA TGTGCCACCAGTGATAGGACTAGCGGGGGCTACACCTTC. Amino acids: CATSDRTSGGYTF.

This clonotype occurred a few times. The V and J genes are TRBV25-1 and TRBJ2-7, with D possibly matching TRBD2 (7 bases). CDR3 size: 13 residues. Trimming took 4 bases from V and 2 from J, leaving 9 bases between them. CDR1 is MGHDK and CDR2 is SYGVNS in the germline V gene. The CDR3 reads CASSVGGPYEQYF. In DNA, the CDR3 is TGTGCCAGCAGTGTGGGGGGGCCCTACGAGCAGTACTTC.

This chain uses TRBV20-1 with TRBJ1-2; TRBD1 aligns across 9 bases. The CDR3 sequence is 13 residues long. CDR1 is DFQATT and CDR2 is SNEGSKA in the germline V gene (reference sequence). Trimming cost V 4 bases and J 8 bases; bases outside gene matches: 8. The CDR3 DNA sequence: TGCAGTGCTAATAGAGGGACAGGGCACGGCTACACCTTC. Its translation: CSANRGTGHGYTF.

This clonotype came up many times. The V call is TRBV6-1, the J call TRBJ2-7, with D possibly TRBD1 on 5 matching bases. The V end lost 8 bases, the J end lost 2 bases, and 16 bases lay between the germline ends. The CDR3 runs to 14 residues. The germline V gene encodes CDR1 MNHNS and CDR2 SASEGT. The DNA of the CDR3 is TGTGCCAGCGGAAGAGCAGGGTTGACCTACGAGCAGTACTTC. This codes for CASGRAGLTYEQYF.